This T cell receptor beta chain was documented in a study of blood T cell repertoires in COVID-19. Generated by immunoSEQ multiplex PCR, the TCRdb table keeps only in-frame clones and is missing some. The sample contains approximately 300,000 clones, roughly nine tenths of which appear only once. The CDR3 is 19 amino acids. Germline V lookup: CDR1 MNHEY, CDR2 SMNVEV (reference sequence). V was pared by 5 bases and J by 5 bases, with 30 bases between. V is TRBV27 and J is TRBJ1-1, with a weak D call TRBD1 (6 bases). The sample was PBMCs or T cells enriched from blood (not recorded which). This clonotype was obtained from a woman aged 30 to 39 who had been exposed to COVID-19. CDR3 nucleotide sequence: TGTGCCAGCAGTACATCCCGATCGGGACAAATTCCCTTCAGAACTGAAGCTTTCTTT. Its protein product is CASSTSRSGQIPFRTEAFF.